A single sample is the source of the 2 T cell receptor beta chains below, sequenced in a study of post-analysis software for immune sequencing data. Study-level findings and limits: Higher frequency in patients than in controls was seen for about 5 TRBV segments, with TRBV5-6, TRBV5-1 and TRBV20-1 among them.

Unique molecular identifiers featured in each of the TCR beta cDNA libraries. MiXCR, applied by TCRdb to the PCR reads, yields one record per CDR3 protein. In the table there are approximately 440,000 distinct CDR3 sequences, around 40% of which are singletons. No antigen has been identified for these receptors. The sample comprised blood. The receptors stem from a girl aged 5 to 17 with multiple sclerosis.

This clonotype appeared a few times. The V gene is TRBV5-1, the J gene TRBJ2-3; TRBD1 matches 7 bases. Germline loops: CDR1 SGHRS, CDR2 YFSETQ. The V gene end was trimmed by 10 bases and the J gene end by 3 bases; junction bases not matched to a gene: 17. The CDR3 extends over 16 amino acids. CDR3 sequence: CASQGGGRERTDTQYF. Written as DNA, the CDR3 is TGCGCCTCCCAAGGGGGCGGACGGGAACGGACAGATACGCAGTATTTT.

The CDR3 DNA sequence: TGTGCCTGGAGTGTACGAGTAGACAAGGAAGCTTTCTTT. Translated: CAWSVRVDKEAFF. The chain links TRBV30 to TRBJ1-1, with D unresolved. The CDR3 loop spans 13 amino acids. V lost 0 bases to trimming and J lost 8 bases, with 13 bases between them. Per germline, CDR1 GTSNPN and CDR2 SVGIG (reference sequence).